The entry below describes one TCR beta chain. The germline V and J ends were trimmed by 6 bases and 5 bases, with 16 bases remaining between them. The germline V gene encodes CDR1 LNHDA and CDR2 SQIVND (reference sequence). There are 14 residues in the CDR3. Survey-level TCR beta sequencing used the immunoSEQ assay. TCRdb keeps only in-frame clones here, not all; method: immunoSEQ multiplex PCR. Among some 68,000 clones listed, roughly 93% were seen once. The specimen was PBMCs. The chain uses TRBV19 and TRBJ1-2; no clear D. The TCR was taken from a man between 35 and 55 years old with rheumatoid arthritis. CDR3 loop: CASRSPRHRYGYTF. CDR3 DNA: TGTGCCAGTAGATCCCCCCGGCATCGGTATGGCTACACCTTC. The variable domain in full, completed from reference TRBV19 and TRBJ1-2, reads DGGITQSPKYLFRKEGQNVTLSCEQNLNHDAMYWYRQDPGQGLRLIYYSQIVNDFQKGDIAEGYSVSREKKESFPLTVTSAQKNPTAFYLCASRSPRHRYGYTFGSGTRLTVV.